This T cell receptor beta chain was found in a study of neurological immune-mediated disorders. Maryland, USA blood bank volunteers served as healthy controls. Germline assignment: CDR1 SEHNR and CDR2 FQNEAQ (reference sequence). The ends were cut back, 7 bases at V and 3 bases at J, with 16 bases in the middle. The CDR3 runs to 14 residues. This clonotype was counted at least ten times. MiXCR, run by TCRdb on the 5' RACE reads, gives a single entry per CDR3 protein. The top ten hold 24% of the sample, which has over 11,000 distinct CDR3 sequences, roughly 6.9% seen once. The chain links TRBV7-9 to TRBJ2-7; tentatively, D is TRBD1 (7 bases). This clonotype was obtained from a woman between 40 and 55 years old in good health. Material: CD8+ T cells from blood. The DNA for the CDR3 is TGTGCCAGCACCCCCGGGGGACAGATCTACGAGCAGTACTTC. It yields the protein CASTPGGQIYEQYF.